This TCR beta chain was recovered during a study of OX40 agonist ivuxolimab in advanced cancers. Study background: Ivuxolimab is a fully human IgG2 antibody that activates OX40 (CD134).

The junction had 1 base not matched to a gene; V was cut back by 0 bases and J by 7 bases. The CDR3 is made up of 14 amino acids. CDR1 and CDR2 from the germline V gene are SGHRS and YFSETQ. Data came from immunoSEQ multiplex PCR; TCRdb stores just in-frame clones and leaves some out. The sample lists some 100,000 clones, around nine tenths occurring once. The starting material was CD4+ or CD8+ T cells sorted from blood, obtained in a trial of the OX40 agonist ivuxolimab. The J gene is TRBJ1-4, the V gene TRBV5-1, with 9 bases fitting TRBD1. This clonotype was obtained from an adult with an advanced solid tumor such as melanoma, head and neck, liver or kidney cancer. Here the CDR3 DNA reads TGCGCCAGCAGCTTGGGGGACAGGGTTGAAAAACTGTTTTTT. It translates to CASSLGDRVEKLFF.